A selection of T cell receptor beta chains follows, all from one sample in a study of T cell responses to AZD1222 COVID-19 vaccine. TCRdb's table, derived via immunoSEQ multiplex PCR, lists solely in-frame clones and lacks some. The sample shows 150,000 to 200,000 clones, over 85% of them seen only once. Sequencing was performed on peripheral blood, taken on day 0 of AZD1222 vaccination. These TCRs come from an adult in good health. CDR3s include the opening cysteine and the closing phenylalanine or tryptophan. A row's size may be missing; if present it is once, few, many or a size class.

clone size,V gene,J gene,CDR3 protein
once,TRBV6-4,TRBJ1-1,CASSPLWGGTEAFF
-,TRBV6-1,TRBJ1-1,CASSDAAGGVKEAFF
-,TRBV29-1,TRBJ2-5,CSVRDSQETQYF
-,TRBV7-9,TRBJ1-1,CASSPEVSRTEAFF
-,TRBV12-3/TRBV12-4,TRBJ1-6,CASSFSGLESLHF
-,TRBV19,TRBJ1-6,CASSTSRLSNSPLHF
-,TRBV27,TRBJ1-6,CASSFGDSSYNSPLHF
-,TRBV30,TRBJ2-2,CAWGRNMNTGELFF
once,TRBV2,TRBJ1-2,CASSLQLSTGYYGYTF
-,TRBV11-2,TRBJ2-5,CASSPQETQYF
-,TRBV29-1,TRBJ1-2,CSVKQGLDYGYTF
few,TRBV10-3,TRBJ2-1,CAISVTTGGSYNEQFF
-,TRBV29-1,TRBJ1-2,CSVRTPTNYGYTF
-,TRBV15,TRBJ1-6,CATSRQGGDGSPLHF
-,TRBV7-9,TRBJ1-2,CASTSFSRSEDGYTF
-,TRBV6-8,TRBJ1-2,CASSAGGERANYGYTF
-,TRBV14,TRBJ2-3,CASSQGTQYF
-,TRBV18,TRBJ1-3,CASSPPNRNTIYF
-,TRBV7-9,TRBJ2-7,CASREGSYEQYF
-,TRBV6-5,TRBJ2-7,CASSAYTYEQYF
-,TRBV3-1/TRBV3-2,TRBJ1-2,CASSPGWGYTF
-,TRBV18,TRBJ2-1,CASSGVSLFF
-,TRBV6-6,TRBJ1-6,CASRPGDRNSPLHF
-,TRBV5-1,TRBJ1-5,CASRQGEDQPQHF
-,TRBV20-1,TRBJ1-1,CSASRRTGGIGTEAFF
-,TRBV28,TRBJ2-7,CASSQGVYEQYF
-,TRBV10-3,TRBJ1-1,CAISESLGLNTEAFF
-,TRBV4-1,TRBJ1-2,CASSQDYFRGYGYTF
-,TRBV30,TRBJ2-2,CAWRWSANTGELFF
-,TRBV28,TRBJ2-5,CASQRGGPTEETQYF
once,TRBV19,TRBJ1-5,CASTLGLKSNQPQHF
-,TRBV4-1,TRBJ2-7,CASSPGGTARIYEQYF
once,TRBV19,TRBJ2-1,CASASGMASSYNEQFF
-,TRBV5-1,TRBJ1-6,CASSLVVGGKGSPLHF
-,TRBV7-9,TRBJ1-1,CASSFSIGMNTEAFF
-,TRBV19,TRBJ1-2,CASVGDYGYTF
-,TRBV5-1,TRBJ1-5,CASSLAGQGYQPQHF
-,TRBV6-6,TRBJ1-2,CASSQWKTRTGERGYTF
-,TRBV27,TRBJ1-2,CASSLGGAGYGYTF
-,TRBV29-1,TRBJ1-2,CSVGGGKIYGYTF
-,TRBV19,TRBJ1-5,CASSDRGERGGNQPQHF
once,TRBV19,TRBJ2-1,CASSMGPANNEQFF
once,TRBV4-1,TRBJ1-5,CASSQENFRGTGGDESQPQHF
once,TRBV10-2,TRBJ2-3,CASSDGERVADTQYF
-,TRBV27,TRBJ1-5,CASSLHGQSNQPQHF
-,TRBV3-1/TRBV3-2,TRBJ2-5,CASSQESPPGTSLETQYF
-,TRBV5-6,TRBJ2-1,CASSTGLGGEQFF
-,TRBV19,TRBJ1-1,CASSMVTVNTEAFF
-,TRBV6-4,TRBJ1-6,CASRGTAGVYNSPLHF
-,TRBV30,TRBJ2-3,CAWRVYTDTQYF
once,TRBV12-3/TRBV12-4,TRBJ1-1,CASTNRGPEAFF
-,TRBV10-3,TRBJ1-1,CAIRQGQGANTEAFF
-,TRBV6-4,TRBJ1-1,CASSDSSGNTEAFF
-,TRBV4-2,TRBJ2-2,CASSPTGQGIGGELFF
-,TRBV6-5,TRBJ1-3,CASSFQGRSGNTIYF